The clone carrying this T cell receptor (beta chain) was recorded a few times. Its antigen is still unknown. CDR3 length: 14 residues. Trimming cost V 8 bases and J 2 bases; bases outside gene matches: 4. CDR1 is SSHAT and CDR2 is FNYEAQ in the germline V gene (reference sequence). Template material for TCR beta VDJ and CDR3 profiling consisted of genomic DNA. One entry per CDR3 protein, called by TCRdb with MiXCR from the reads. The sample has 150,000 to 200,000 distinct CDR3 sequences, 55% to 70% seen once. This sample was taken from a study of CD8+CD57+ T cells in acquired aplastic anemia. Whole-study context: The study obtained an average of around 3.1 ug of DNA from sorted CD4+ and CD8+ cells. Reads per healthy sample averaged about 10.8 million (CD4+) and some 11 million (CD8+). Whole-study findings and limits: Patients had under 30 CD8+ CDR3 sequences in common with controls (the shared set).

The chain links TRBV7-7 to TRBJ2-2; 8 bases map to TRBD2. The material sequenced was sorted CD4+, CD8+, or CD8+CD57+ T cells (not recorded which) from PBMCs. The sequence was collected from a human donor in good health. As DNA, the CDR3 is TGTGCCAGCCTTAGCGGGACTAACACCGGGGAGCTGTTTTTT. Its translation is CASLSGTNTGELFF. Full variable domain (outside the CDR3, taken from reference TRBV7-7 and TRBJ2-2): GAGVSQSPRYKVTKRGQDVTLRCDPISSHATLYWYQQALGQGPEFLTYFNYEAQPDKSGLPSDRFSAERPEGSISTLTIQRTEQRDSAMYRCASLSGTNTGELFFGEGSRLTVL.